The entry below describes one T cell receptor beta chain. These data originate in a study of blood T cell repertoires in COVID-19. Looking at the study overall: The origin of the acute and convalescent COVID-19 samples was the United States, Italy and Spain. Sources were T cells, B-cell-depleted T cells, or PBMCs; the material itself was cDNA or gDNA.

The authors' processing: How many nucleated cells were present was estimated from reference gene primer amplification. Clones were sequenced by immunoSEQ multiplex PCR, and TCRdb holds only the in-frame ones, with some missing. Clone size and the V and J calls come from that table; the DNA yielded D and trimming. This table holds 250,000 to 350,000 clones, roughly 90% found once. The sequence came from a woman aged 25 to 39 with COVID-19, enrolled during active disease. Sequenced: peripheral blood.

CDR3 region: CASSYDRGDTEAFF. The CDR3 nucleotides are TGTGCCAGTAGTTACGACAGGGGCGACACTGAAGCTTTCTTT. The rearrangement joins TRBV19 to TRBJ1-1; 8 bases match TRBD1. J gave up 3 bases and V 5 bases, and 5 bases lay outside the gene matches. This CDR3 is 14 amino acids long. CDR1 LNHDA and CDR2 SQIVND come from the germline V gene (reference sequence).